One and the same sample provided the 10 T cell receptor beta chains below, sequenced in a study of tumor-infiltrating T cells and Merkel cell polyomavirus. About the research overall: The study examined CD8+ T cells specific for the Merkel cell polyomavirus KLL epitope.

Robust Merkel cell polyomavirus Large T antigen positivity by immunohistochemistry was seen in all patients' tumors. Only in-frame clones appear in the TCRdb table, and some are missing; sequencing was by immunoSEQ multiplex PCR. The sample has 20,000 to 25,000 clones, about 85% seen once. The source material was lymph node tissue. The receptors were gathered from a man in his fifties or sixties with Merkel cell carcinoma.

The chain uses TRBV9 and TRBJ1-1; 7 bases are a match to TRBD1. This CDR3 region has 15 residues. Trimming cost V 4 bases and J 1 base; bases outside gene matches: 7. Germline CDR1 and CDR2: SGDLS and YYNGEE. CDR3 sequence reads: CASSPPRGPNTEAFF. In DNA form, the CDR3 reads TGTGCCAGCAGCCCCCCGAGGGGGCCGAACACTGAAGCTTTCTTT.

This chain uses TRBV5-4 with TRBJ2-5, with TRBD1 matching 8 bases. The J call is uncertain, as TRBJ2-7 better fits the DNA end. This CDR3 has 14 residues. The germline gives CDR1 SGHNT, CDR2 YYREEE (reference sequence). DNA of the CDR3: TGTGCCAGCAGCACGACAGGGGCCTCCTACGAGCAGTACTTC. This encodes CASSTTGASYEQYF.

This clone has only a few counts. V usage is TRBV7-9 and J usage is TRBJ1-2; D call uncertain. Trimming removed 5 bases at V and 0 bases at J, with 16 bases between. The germline gives CDR1 SEHNR, CDR2 FQNEAQ (reference sequence). The CDR3 contains 16 residues. CDR3 sequence reads: CASSPGEGPTNYGYTF. Written as DNA, the CDR3 is TGTGCCAGCAGCCCTGGGGAGGGCCCCACTAACTATGGCTACACCTTC.

This rearrangement joins TRBV10-3 to TRBJ2-7; 14 nucleotides match TRBD2. CDR3 length equals 16 residues. Germline V gene lookup returns CDR1 ENHRY and CDR2 SYGVKD. With 9 bases clipped from V and 3 bases from J, the junction kept 10 bases outside the gene matches. This CDR3 reads CAITSAGTSGSYEQYF. The CDR3 region has the DNA TGTGCCATTACGAGCGCCGGGACTAGCGGGAGCTACGAGCAGTACTTC.

This clone was seen a few times. The J gene is TRBJ2-3, the V gene TRBV5-1; D uncertain. Germline lookup yields CDR1 SGHRS and CDR2 YFSETQ. The ends were cut back, 0 bases at V and 4 bases at J, with 15 bases in the middle. The CDR3 extends over 16 amino acids. The CDR3 sequence is CASSLGLARRADTQYF. The CDR3 region has the DNA TGCGCCAGCAGCTTGGGGTTAGCAAGGAGAGCAGATACGCAGTATTTT.

J is TRBJ2-1 and V is TRBV4-1; 9 nucleotides align to TRBD2. The CDR3 sequence is 16 residues long. The V segment lost 4 bases and the J segment 7 bases; nucleotides outside the gene matches: 11. Looked up from germline, CDR1 is MGHRA and CDR2 is YSYEKL. CDR3 sequence (DNA): TGCGCCAGCAGCCGAGTTGGGATAGCGGGAGATAATGAGCAGTTCTTC. Translated: CASSRVGIAGDNEQFF.

The rearrangement links TRBV28 to TRBJ1-2; D might be TRBD1 (5 bases). V was cut by 6 bases and J by 4 bases, with 18 bases left in between. CDR3 length: 15 residues. Per the germline V gene, CDR1 is MDHEN and CDR2 is SYDVKM. The CDR3: CASSPGGGEGYGYTF. The CDR3 nucleotides are TGTGCCAGCAGCCCCGGGGGTGGCGAAGGCTATGGCTACACCTTC.

This sequence joins TRBV18 and TRBJ2-5; TRBD2 matches 11 bases. Germline assignment: CDR1 KGHSH and CDR2 LQKENI. Trimming removed 6 bases from V and 10 bases from J; junction bases left unmatched: 10. The CDR3 has 14 residues. CDR3 nucleotides: TGTGCCAGCTCCCCGGGACTAGCGGCAGGTGGCCAGTACTTC. Protein sequence: CASSPGLAAGGQYF.

The chain couples TRBV28 to TRBJ1-2; unclear D gene. The CDR3 extends over 13 amino acids. V was clipped by 1 base and J by 4 bases, with 7 bases between them. CDR1 is MDHEN and CDR2 is SYDVKM in the germline V gene. CDR3 DNA sequence: TGTGCCAGCAGTTTATCACAGACCTATGGCTACACCTTC. Protein: CASSLSQTYGYTF.

The V gene is TRBV30, the J gene TRBJ1-2, with TRBD1 identical over 8 bases. Germline V lookup: CDR1 GTSNPN, CDR2 SVGIG (reference sequence). There are 13 residues in the CDR3. V lost 6 bases, J lost 7 bases, and 10 bases stayed unmatched. In DNA form, the CDR3 reads TGTGCCTGCGCCGACCTGCAGGGGGCTGGCTACACCTTC. It specifies CACADLQGAGYTF.